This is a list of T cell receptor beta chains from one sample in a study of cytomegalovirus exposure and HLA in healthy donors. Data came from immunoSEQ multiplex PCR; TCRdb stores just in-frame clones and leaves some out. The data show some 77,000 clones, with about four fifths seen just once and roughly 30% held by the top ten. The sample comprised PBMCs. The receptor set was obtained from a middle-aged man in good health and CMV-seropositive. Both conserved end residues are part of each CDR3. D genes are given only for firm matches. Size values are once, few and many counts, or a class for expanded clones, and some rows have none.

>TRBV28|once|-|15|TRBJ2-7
CASSGGDRSSYEQYF
TGTGCCAGCAGTGGGGGGGACAGGTCTAGCTACGAGCAGTACTTC
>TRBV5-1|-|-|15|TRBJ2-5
CASSLASPQRETQYF
TGCGCCAGCAGCTTGGCCTCGCCCCAGAGGGAGACCCAGTACTTC
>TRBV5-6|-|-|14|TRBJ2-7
CATSGDLRESEQYF
TGTGCCACCTCCGGGGATCTCCGGGAGAGCGAACAGTACTTC
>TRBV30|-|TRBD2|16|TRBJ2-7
CAWSVQGLARSYEQYF
TGTGCCTGGAGTGTACAAGGACTAGCGAGGTCCTACGAGCAGTACTTC
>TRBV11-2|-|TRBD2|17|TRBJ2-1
CASSLELLAGGPGEQFF
TGTGCCAGCAGCTTAGAATTACTAGCGGGAGGACCGGGTGAGCAGTTCTTC
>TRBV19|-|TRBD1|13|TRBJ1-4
CASRDRGSEKLFF
TGTGCCAGTCGGGACAGGGGAAGTGAAAAACTGTTTTTT
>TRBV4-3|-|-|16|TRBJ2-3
CASSQEHSPSTDTQYF
TGCGCCAGCAGCCAAGAACACAGTCCTAGCACAGATACGCAGTATTTT
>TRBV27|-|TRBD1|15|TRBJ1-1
CASSFGWTGGTEAFF
TGTGCCAGCAGTTTCGGGTGGACAGGGGGGACTGAAGCTTTCTTT
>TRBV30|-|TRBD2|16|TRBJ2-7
CAWSGGLAGELGEQYF
TGTGCCTGGAGTGGTGGACTAGCGGGAGAATTAGGCGAGCAGTACTTC
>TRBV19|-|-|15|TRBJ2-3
CASSILLERAGTQYF
TGTGCCAGTAGTATTCTTTTGGAGCGGGCGGGTACGCAGTATTTT
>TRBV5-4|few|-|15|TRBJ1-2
CASSRTGTTNYGYTF
TGTGCCAGCAGCCGGACCGGGACAACTAACTATGGCTACACCTTC
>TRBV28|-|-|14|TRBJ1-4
CASSLGGWNEKLFF
TGTGCCAGCAGTTTGGGAGGTTGGAATGAAAAACTGTTTTTT
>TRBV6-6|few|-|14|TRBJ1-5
CASSSQGFDQPQHF
TGTGCCAGCAGTTCACAGGGATTTGATCAGCCCCAGCATTTT
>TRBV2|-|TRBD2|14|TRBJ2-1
CASSGSGRVNEQFF
TGTGCCAGCAGTGGGAGCGGGAGAGTCAATGAGCAGTTCTTC
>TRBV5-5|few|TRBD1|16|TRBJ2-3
CASSFGQGATHDTQYF
TGTGCCAGCAGCTTCGGGCAGGGGGCAACACACGATACGCAGTATTTT
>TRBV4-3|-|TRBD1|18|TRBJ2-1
CASSQEPIRTGVHNEQFF
TGCGCCAGCAGCCAAGAACCTATCAGGACAGGGGTCCACAATGAGCAGTTCTTC
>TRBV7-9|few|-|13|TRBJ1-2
CASSNTTRGGYTF
TGTGCCAGCAGTAACACCACCAGGGGTGGCTACACCTTC
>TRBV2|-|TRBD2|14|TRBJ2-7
CASRALAGVGEQYF
TGTGCCAGCAGGGCACTAGCGGGAGTGGGTGAGCAGTACTTC
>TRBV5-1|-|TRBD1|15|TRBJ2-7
CASSDTGTGSYEQYF
TGCGCCAGCAGCGATACCGGGACAGGTTCCTACGAGCAGTACTTC
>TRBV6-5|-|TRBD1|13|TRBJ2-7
CASSQGQGYEQYF
TGTGCCAGCAGTCAGGGACAGGGCTACGAGCAGTACTTC
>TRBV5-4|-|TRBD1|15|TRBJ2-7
CASSYRTGENDEQYF
TGTGCCAGCAGCTACCGGACAGGGGAAAATGACGAGCAGTACTTC
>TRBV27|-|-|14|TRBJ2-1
CASMAATSYNEQFF
TGTGCCAGCATGGCGGCAACCTCCTACAATGAGCAGTTCTTC
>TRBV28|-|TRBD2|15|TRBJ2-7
CASSFPGSQRGEQYF
TGTGCCAGCAGCTTCCCAGGGTCCCAGCGGGGCGAGCAGTACTTC
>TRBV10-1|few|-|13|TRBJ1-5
CASSMGQEQPQHF
TGCGCCAGCTCAATGGGGCAGGAACAGCCCCAGCATTTT
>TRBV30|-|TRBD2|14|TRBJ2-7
CAWSLPGLVYEQYF
TGTGCCTGGAGTCTTCCGGGACTAGTCTACGAGCAGTACTTC
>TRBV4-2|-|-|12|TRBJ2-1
CASSQESGEQFF
TGTGCCAGCAGCCAAGAGAGCGGTGAGCAGTTCTTC
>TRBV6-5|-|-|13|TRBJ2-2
CATGFGRSGELFF
TGTGCCACCGGGTTCGGGAGATCCGGGGAGCTGTTTTTT
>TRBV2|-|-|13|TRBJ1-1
CASSLQGNTEAFF
TGTGCCAGCAGTTTACAGGGGAACACTGAAGCTTTCTTT
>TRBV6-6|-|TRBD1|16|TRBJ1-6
CASSVQGVVSNSPLHF
TGTGCCAGCAGCGTACAGGGGGTTGTTTCTAATTCACCCCTCCACTTT
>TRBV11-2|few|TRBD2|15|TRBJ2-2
CASRDGTSEPGELFF
TGTGCCAGCAGAGACGGGACTAGCGAGCCCGGGGAGCTGTTTTTT
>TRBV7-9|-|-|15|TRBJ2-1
CASSLGGMDYNEQFF
TGTGCCAGCAGCTTGGGCGGGATGGACTACAATGAGCAGTTCTTC
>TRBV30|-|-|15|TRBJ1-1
CAWSVAGIGNTEAFF
TGTGCCTGGAGTGTGGCAGGGATTGGAAACACTGAAGCTTTCTTT
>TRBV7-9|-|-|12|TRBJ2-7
CASSLGVYEQYF
TGTGCCAGCAGCTTGGGAGTCTACGAGCAGTACTTC
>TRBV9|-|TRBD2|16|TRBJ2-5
CASSVGGSGLQETQYF
TGTGCCAGCAGCGTAGGGGGTAGCGGGCTTCAAGAGACCCAGTACTTC
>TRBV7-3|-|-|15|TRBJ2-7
CASSLTRSQIHEQYF
TGTGCCAGCAGCTTAACGCGGTCCCAGATCCACGAGCAGTACTTC
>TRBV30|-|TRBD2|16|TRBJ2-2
CAWSVRLAANTGELFF
TGTGCCTGGAGTGTCCGACTAGCTGCTAACACCGGGGAGCTGTTTTTT
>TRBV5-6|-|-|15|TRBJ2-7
CASSFFSGSKYEQYF
TGTGCCAGCAGCTTTTTTTCCGGGAGTAAATACGAGCAGTACTTC
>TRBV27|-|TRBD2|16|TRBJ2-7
CASSLSPALAGPGQYF
TGTGCCAGCAGTTTATCCCCGGCCCTAGCGGGACCCGGGCAGTACTTC
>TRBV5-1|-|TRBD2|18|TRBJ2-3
CASRNVRELAGGTDTQYF
TGCGCCAGCCGAAACGTTCGGGAGCTAGCGGGTGGCACAGATACGCAGTATTTT
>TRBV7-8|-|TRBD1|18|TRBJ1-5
CASSALWDRNYSNQPQHF
TGTGCCAGCAGCGCGTTATGGGACAGGAACTATAGCAATCAGCCCCAGCATTTT
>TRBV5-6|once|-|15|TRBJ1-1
CASSWKGGWVTEAFF
TGTGCCAGCAGCTGGAAAGGGGGTTGGGTCACTGAAGCTTTCTTT
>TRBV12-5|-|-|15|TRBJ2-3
CASGLGGPSTDTQYF
TGTGCTAGTGGTTTAGGCGGGCCGAGCACAGATACGCAGTATTTT
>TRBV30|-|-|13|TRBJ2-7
CAGSDGQYYEQYF
TGTGCCGGAAGTGACGGACAGTACTACGAGCAGTACTTC
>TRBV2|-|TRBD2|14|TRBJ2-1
CASNLGLAGPIGFF
TGTGCCAGCAACTTGGGACTAGCGGGACCTATTGGGTTCTTC
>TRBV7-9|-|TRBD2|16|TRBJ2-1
CSSSFRTSGYYNEQFF
TGTTCCAGCAGCTTCCGGACTAGCGGCTACTACAATGAGCAGTTCTTC
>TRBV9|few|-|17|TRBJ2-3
CASSVGFGGAKDPAQYF
TGTGCCAGCAGCGTAGGATTCGGCGGGGCAAAGGATCCTGCGCAGTATTTT
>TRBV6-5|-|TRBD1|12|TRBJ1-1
CASSHRGTEAFF
TGTGCCAGCAGCCACAGGGGCACTGAAGCTTTCTTT
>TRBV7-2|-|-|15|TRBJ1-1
CASSLVGKMNTEAFF
TGTGCCAGCAGCTTAGTTGGCAAGATGAACACTGAAGCTTTCTTT
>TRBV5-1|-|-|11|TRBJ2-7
CASSLSEEQYF
TGCGCCAGCAGCCTGTCAGAAGAGCAGTACTTC
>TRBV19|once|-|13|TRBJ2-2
CAILEPNTGELFF
TGTGCCATCCTGGAGCCGAACACCGGGGAGCTGTTTTTT
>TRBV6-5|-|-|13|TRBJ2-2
CASSYGGGGGLFF
TGTGCCAGCAGTTACGGGGGGGGCGGAGGGCTGTTTTTT
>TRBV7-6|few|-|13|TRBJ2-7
CASSDSDGDEQYF
TGTGCCAGCAGCGATAGCGACGGTGACGAGCAGTACTTC
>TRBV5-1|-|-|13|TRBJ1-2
CASSQTVNYGYTF
TGCGCCAGCAGCCAGACAGTTAACTATGGCTACACCTTC
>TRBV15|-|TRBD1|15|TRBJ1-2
CATSREDRGLYGYTF
TGTGCCACCAGCAGAGAAGACAGGGGGCTCTATGGCTACACCTTC
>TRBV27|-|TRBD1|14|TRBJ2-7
CASSWDRATYEQYF
TGTGCCAGCAGTTGGGACAGGGCTACCTACGAGCAGTACTTC
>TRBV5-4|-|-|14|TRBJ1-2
CASSSEPTGYGYTF
TGTGCCAGCAGCTCCGAGCCCACGGGATATGGCTACACCTTC
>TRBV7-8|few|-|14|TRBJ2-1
CASSFSRLVNEQFF
TGTGCCAGCAGCTTTTCGAGACTAGTCAATGAGCAGTTCTTC